Detailed here is one T cell receptor beta chain. Antigen: not known. This sample was taken from a study of identical twins. Only healthy Caucasians were enrolled as donors. Germline CDR1 and CDR2: LNHNV and YYDKDF (reference sequence). V shed 2 bases and J 5 bases; nucleotides not matched to a gene: 9. CDR3 length: 16 residues. A universal primer site was created by template switching, with the cDNA bearing unique molecular identifiers. TCRdb reprocessed the 5' RACE reads with MiXCR, giving one entry per CDR3 protein. The table has just over 500,000 distinct CDR3 sequences, about 20% seen once. Findings and limits, study-wide: Within twin pairs, the out-of-frame alpha sequences they shared showed excess low generation probability.

This sample was shared with a second study, whose subject was T cells expressing NK-cell markers. That report notes: Sequencing of TCR beta repertoires drew on sorted CD3+CD56+NKG2C+, CD3+CD56+NKG2C- and CD3+CD56-NKG2C+ T cells.

This receptor was taken from a woman aged 18 to 35 in good health. The chain carries TRBV15 and TRBJ2-3; 8 bases are a match to TRBD2. The sample comprised CD4+ T cells sorted from blood. CDR3 DNA: TGTGCCACCAGCAGAATGGGCGGGGGGAAGGGAGATACGCAGTATTTT. Amino acids: CATSRMGGGKGDTQYF.